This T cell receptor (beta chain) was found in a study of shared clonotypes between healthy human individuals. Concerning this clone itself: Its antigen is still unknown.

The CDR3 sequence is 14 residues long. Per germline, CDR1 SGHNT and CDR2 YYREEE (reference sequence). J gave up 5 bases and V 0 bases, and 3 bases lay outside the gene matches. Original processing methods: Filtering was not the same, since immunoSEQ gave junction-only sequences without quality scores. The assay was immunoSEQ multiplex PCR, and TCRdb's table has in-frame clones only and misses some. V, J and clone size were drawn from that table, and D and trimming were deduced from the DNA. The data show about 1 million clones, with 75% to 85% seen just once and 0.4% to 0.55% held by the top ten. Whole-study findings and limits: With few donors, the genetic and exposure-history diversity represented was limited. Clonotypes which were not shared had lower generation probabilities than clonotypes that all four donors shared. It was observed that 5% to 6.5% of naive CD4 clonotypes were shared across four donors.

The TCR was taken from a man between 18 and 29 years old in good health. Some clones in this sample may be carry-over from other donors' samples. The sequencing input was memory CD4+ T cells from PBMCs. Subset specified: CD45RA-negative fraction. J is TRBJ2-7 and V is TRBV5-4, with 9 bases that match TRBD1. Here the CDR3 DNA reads TGTGCCAGCAGCTTGGGGGACAGGGACAACGAGCAGTACTTC. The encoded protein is CASSLGDRDNEQYF. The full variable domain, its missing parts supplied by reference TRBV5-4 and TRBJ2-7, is ETGVTQSPTHLIKTRGQQVTLRCSSQSGHNTVSWYQQALGQGPQFIFQYYREEENGRGNFPPRFSGLQFPNYSSELNVNALELDDSALYLCASSLGDRDNEQYFGPGTRLTVT.